This T cell receptor (beta chain) was profiled in a study of cytomegalovirus exposure and HLA in healthy donors (dated by TCRdb to 2017 to 2019). For context, the study as a whole: According to an earlier analysis of 550 to 750 of the donors, some 180 million T cells yielded roughly 110 million unique TCR beta sequences and approximately 300 Gb of sequence data. The T cell repertoires of under 700 subjects were profiled by immunosequencing and related to cytomegalovirus serostatus. In a later genetic analysis, genome-wide SNP genotypes for about 55% of the 666 donors were used, and that subset was treated as a discovery cohort. Typing coverage differed by locus: A, B, C, DRB1 and DQB1 were typed in roughly 620-630 donors, DQA1 in 522, DPA1 in nearly 610, and DPB1 in approximately 450. The aim of the study was to test whether cataloging public T cell receptors could identify signatures of past pathogen exposure. Of the roughly 390 genotyped donors, 65% to 90% were placed in the genetic ancestry cluster associated with self-reported Caucasian donors. The study combined high-throughput TCR immunosequencing, statistical association of individual TCRs with disease status, and machine learning to predict cytomegalovirus infection status. Both class I and class II loci were covered by HLA typing, at four-digit resolution. A later analysis re-analyzed previously published TCR beta repertoires from approximately 700 donors and added high-resolution HLA genotyping to study TCR occurrence patterns. Every discovery cohort repertoire had been produced on one sequencing platform. An early release that covered about 640 HLA-typed donors contained around 300 gigabases of sequencing data and 85 million to 100 million unique TCR sequences. An earlier analysis of around 540 of the donors applied high-throughput TCR beta sequencing to assess whether each TCR beta V gene segment acted as functional or pseudogenic. Among roughly 370 genotyped donors of the cohort, an average of around 240,000 unique TCR beta nucleotide sequences were sequenced per donor, about a sixth of them non-productive. Donor age, sex, ethnicity and CMV serostatus were compiled together with the repertoire data. In the later analysis, no new phenotypic data were used to find candidate immune exposures; instead, reliance was placed on TCR beta sequences and their occurrence across donors. Because of strong linkage in the cohort, roughly five DR-DQ haplotypes were treated as single units for association and clustering. Along with the roughly 700-subject first cohort, a separate validation cohort of around 110 different subjects was used. What the work shows at the level of the full study, not this receptor alone: In a later analysis, TCR association rates were found to vary across HLA loci, with the most associated TCRs seen for DRB1 alleles and the fewest for HLA-C alleles. The authors suggested that the approach could potentially be extended to other disease states and immunological phenotypes. Linkage disequilibrium might explain the correlated functional status among segregating V segments, but an unknown experimental factor could not be ruled out. The classifier was reported to diagnose cytomegalovirus status with high specificity and sensitivity in both the original and validation cohorts. This cohort had only TCR beta chains sequenced, and the lack of alpha or paired-chain data limited which features could be detected. Strong co-occurrence of HLA alleles, especially DR and DQ, made assigning TCR associations to individual alleles difficult. According to a later analysis, parvovirus B19, influenza, CMV and Epstein-Barr virus appeared linked to several top co-occurrence clusters. A further reported finding was that TCR beta sequences accurately predicted the HLA-A and HLA-B alleles for most subjects in the first cohort. V-gene and J-gene trimming of TCR beta chains was associated with a missense DCLRE1C variant in a later genetic analysis, and the association was replicated in an independent cohort. Sequencing depth was assumed to be roughly uniform across donors in the presence/absence analyses, though that assumption may not hold. According to a later genetic analysis, donors in an Asian-associated ancestry cluster had fewer N-insertions in productive TCRs than the approximately 700-donor mean. In a later analysis, most CMV-associated TCR beta chains were found to appear HLA-restricted, with HLA associations seemingly driven largely by CMV exposure. A cluster of highly shared sequence variants was judged likely to represent a technical artifact of the sequencing pipeline. In a later analysis, HLA-associated TCR beta chains were found to be more clonally expanded and to have lower generation probabilities than equally common non-associated chains. Most TCR sequences were observed very rarely across donors, whereas some public TCRs were present in many individuals. CMV serostatus was the only immune exposure information available for the cohort. Because counts were too low, some 17 rarely observed V segments, including chromosome 9 orphons, were excluded from the earlier analysis of several hundred of the donors. In an earlier analysis of a few hundred of the donors, most TCR beta V segments were observed in productive rearrangements about 87% or about 30% of the time, broadly matching IMGT annotations. Because some donors lacked HLA typing at each locus, the association tests relied only on the typed subset. Specific HLA alleles were associated with 15,000 to 20,000 TCR beta sequences at a false discovery rate of 0.05 in a later analysis. A few of the identified cytomegalovirus-associated TCR beta chains were confirmed in vitro to be specific for cytomegalovirus antigens. The study gave a list of over 150 TCR beta chains associated with cytomegalovirus.

The library was obtained by the immunoSEQ multiplex PCR assay. For the multiplex PCR, a mixture combining 60 forward primers for TCR Vbeta segments and 13 reverse primers for TCR Jbeta segments was used. A multiplex PCR assay on genomic DNA amplified the CDR3 region of rearranged TCR beta genes. The Illumina HiSeq System was used to sequence the amplified TCR beta libraries as 87-base-pair reads. Concerning the study's data processing: In a later analysis, roughly 80 million unique TCR beta chains were counted across the 650 to 750 repertoires, and roughly 11 million of these chains were shared by at least two donors. To remove PCR and sequencing errors, raw reads were error-corrected and collapsed into unique sequences using a nearest-neighbor algorithm that merged closely related sequences. V, D and J gene segments were assigned by aligning CDR3 sequences to IMGT reference sequences. Each retained sequence needed at least a six-nucleotide match to both a V gene segment and a J gene segment. A rearrangement was called productive if the CDR3 had no stop codons and remained in frame with V and J, and every other rearrangement was called non-productive. CDR3 was defined according to IMGT convention as the region running from the second conserved V-encoded cysteine to the conserved J-encoded phenylalanine. The earlier analysis of some 550 of the donors excluded any sequence lacking an unambiguous match to a single V gene segment. In an earlier analysis of a few hundred of the donors, a V segment was called functional when productive rearrangements were above 56.7%, and segregating when the standard deviation between donors exceeded 5%. A statistical classification framework was built to diagnose cytomegalovirus status from the catalog of TCR beta chain sequences. A later analysis assigned V and J genes by comparing TCR nucleotide sequences with IMGT/GENE-DB human TR gene sequences. Using the TCRdist pipeline, a later analysis assigned CDR3 sequences along with most-parsimonious VDJ recombination scenarios. A later analysis defined each TCR beta chain by its CDR3 amino acid sequence plus V-gene family, and excluded reads lacking a unique V-gene family. In a later analysis, 450 to 600 highly shared, low-generation-probability nucleotide sequences were removed to address suspected cross-contamination and a sequencing artifact. For each public chain, a later analysis derived a clonal expansion index from normalized ranks of inferred template counts within each repertoire. A later analysis computed generation probabilities with a VDJ recombination model fitted to out-of-frame rearrangements, and checked the results against IGoR. A later analysis scored TCR-TCR, TCR-HLA and TCR-CMV co-occurrence with hypergeometric tests, applying a repertoire-size bias correction to TCR pairs. To estimate false discovery rates, a later analysis permuted the HLA or CMV assignments 20 times. In a later analysis, co-occurring TCRs were grouped with DBSCAN, and TCRdist sequence similarity was added when clustering was performed within HLA-allele-positive subsets. For co-occurrence clustering, repertoires with fewer than 30,000 or more than 120,000 public chains were excluded, along with roughly 5 repertoires with anomalous nucleotide sharing. This is the immuneACCESS table as TCRdb keeps it, with only in-frame sequences that have V and J called. A part of the clones is gone; compared with another copy, unresolved V genes explain less than half, and the rest is unexplained. V, J and clone size are those of that table, while D and trimming were read from the DNA. This sample has around 120,000 clones in its table, and 65% to 90% of those were observed once. The ten largest clones add up to about 10% of the sample.

The cohort was made up of roughly 670 healthy bone marrow donors. Cohort members were all nominally healthy when sampled, although unrecorded immune exposures were likely present. The donor was CMV seropositive and belonged to the group of about 290 seropositive cohort members. Each donor provided a peripheral blood sample, and peripheral blood mononuclear cells were used for TCR beta sequencing. Genomic DNA was extracted from the blood cell samples with the Qiagen DNeasy Blood Extraction Kit. As concerns this clone: No cognate antigen has been identified for it. No much larger clone is present one base from it, and per-base qualities are unavailable.

The clonotype originates from a male donor in good health and CMV-seropositive. Sequencing used PBMCs.

The nucleotide sequence reads as follows: TGTGCCAGCAGTTCACCGGGACAGGGGGCGGAAGACACTGAAGCTTTCTTT. Its protein product is CASSSPGQGAEDTEAFF. The rearranged chain carries TRBV5-5 and TRBJ1-1, with 12 bases aligning to TRBD1. V has 5 bases trimmed and J has 3 bases trimmed; junction bases matching no gene number 11. The germline V gene encodes CDR1 SGHKS and CDR2 YYEKEE (reference sequence). Taken from cysteine to phenylalanine, the CDR3 has 17 residues. This entry keeps only the CDR3 DNA: 51 bases, framed from base 1. The CDR3 plus the reference TRBV5-5 and TRBJ1-1 genes for the other parts give the full variable domain: DAGVTQSPTHLIKTRGQQVTLRCSPISGHKSVSWYQQVLGQGPQFIFQYYEKEERGRGNFPDRFSARQFPNYSSELNVNALLLGDSALYLCASSSPGQGAEDTEAFFGQGTRLTVV.